Below, 18 T cell receptor beta chains from the same sample are listed, as sequenced in a study of cytomegalovirus exposure and HLA in healthy donors. 60 Vbeta and 13 Jbeta primers were used in PCR. The assay was immunoSEQ multiplex PCR, and TCRdb's table has in-frame clones only and misses some. The top ten hold over 5% of the sample, which has 200,000 to 250,000 clones, 82% seen once. The specimen sequenced was PBMCs. The origin of the receptors is a woman aged 40 to 55 in good health and CMV-seropositive.

The J gene is TRBJ2-5, the V gene TRBV6-5, with D unresolved. The last part of the DNA fits TRBJ2-7 better; the J call may be wrong. The CDR3 is 14 amino acids. In germline, CDR1 is MNHEY, CDR2 SVGAGI. This chain's CDR3 is CASSYGGASYEQYF. The CDR3 DNA reads TGTGCCAGCAGTTACGGCGGTGCTTCCTACGAGCAGTACTTC.

The V gene is TRBV6-1, the J gene TRBJ1-1; TRBD1 matches 10 bases. V gave up 3 bases and J gave up 4 bases; unmatched junction bases: 5. Germline lookup yields CDR1 MNHNS and CDR2 SASEGT. There are 15 residues in the CDR3. The CDR3 nucleotides read TGTGCCAGCAGTGACCGGGACAGGGGAGGCACTGAAGCTTTCTTT. It specifies CASSDRDRGGTEAFF.

This clone was detected only a few times. The CDR3 region is CASSDSAPTPHEQYF. The CDR3 DNA sequence: TGTGCCAGCAGTGACTCAGCACCAACTCCCCACGAGCAGTACTTC. The chain is built from TRBV6-4 and TRBJ2-7; D remains ambiguous. V lost 0 bases to trimming and J lost 5 bases, with 14 bases between them. The germline V gene has CDR1 MRHNA and CDR2 SNTAGT. This CDR3 contains 15 residues.

In its sample, this clone was seen once. The rearrangement links TRBV6-5 to TRBJ1-2; D gene ambiguous. Germline V gene data show CDR1 as MNHEY and CDR2 as SVGAGI. V lost 0 bases, J lost 4 bases, and 12 bases lay in between. CDR3 length equals 15 residues. CDR3 nucleotides: TGTGCCAGCAGTTACTCTCGACGGGGTCTCTATGGCTACACCTTC. It encodes CASSYSRRGLYGYTF.

The chain joins TRBV4-3 to TRBJ1-1; D possibly corresponds to TRBD1 (6 bases). V was cut by 4 bases and J by 3 bases, with 12 bases left in between. Germline CDR1 and CDR2: LGHNA and YSLEER. The CDR3 is 14 amino acids. This CDR3 reads CASSPRDTYTEAFF. CDR3 sequence (DNA): TGCGCCAGCAGCCCTCGGGACACATACACTGAAGCTTTCTTT.

This rearrangement joins TRBV7-2 to TRBJ1-1, with a tentative D call TRBD1 (5 bases). V was clipped by 6 bases and J by 10 bases, with 18 bases between them. This CDR3 is built from 13 residues. Germline values: CDR1 SGHTA, CDR2 FQGNSA. The CDR3 region has the DNA TGTGCCAGCAGTCTTGGGGGGGGTGACGTAGCTTTCTTT. Translation: CASSLGGGDVAFF.

The genes are TRBV11-2 and TRBJ1-3; tentative D call: TRBD1 (5 bases). Looked up from germline, CDR1 is SGHAT and CDR2 is FQNNGV. The CDR3 totals 16 residues. Trimming stripped 4 bases from V and 3 bases from J, with 16 bases between. CDR3 DNA: TGTGCCAGCAGCTCAATCCAGGGCTTCGTTGGAAACACCATATATTTT. As protein: CASSSIQGFVGNTIYF.

The chain is built from TRBV18 and TRBJ2-7; D is possibly TRBD1 (6 bases). The CDR3 spans 14 residues. The germline V gene has CDR1 KGHSH and CDR2 LQKENI. With 3 bases removed from V and 4 bases from J, the gap between germline ends came to 13 bases. The CDR3 sequence is CASSPRDIAYEQYF. CDR3 DNA sequence: TGTGCCAGCTCACCCCGGGACATAGCGTACGAGCAGTACTTC.

The gene calls are TRBV5-1 and TRBJ2-7; possible D gene TRBD1, 6 bases. The CDR3 sequence is 13 residues long. V lost 5 bases to trimming and J lost 3 bases, with 12 bases between them. Germline-derived CDR1 and CDR2 are SGHRS and YFSETQ. CDR3 protein: CASRGDIDYEQYF. For the CDR3, the DNA is TGCGCCAGCAGGGGGGACATAGACTACGAGCAGTACTTC.

The genes are TRBV19 and TRBJ1-2; D is perhaps TRBD1 (6 bases). The CDR3 is made up of 14 amino acids. The V gene lost 6 bases and the J gene lost 8 bases, with 19 bases spanning the gap. Germline CDR1 is LNHDA and CDR2 is SQIVND (reference sequence). DNA for the CDR3: TGTGCCAGTAGCCCCCTCACAGGGTCGGGCGGCTACACCTTC. Its translation: CASSPLTGSGGYTF.

As regards this clone: The same CDR3 arises from other DNA sequences in this sample as well. The chain combines TRBV5-1 with TRBJ1-1; D is uncertain. The V and J ends lost 2 bases and 3 bases respectively, with 5 bases between them. The CDR3 sequence is 12 residues long. In germline, CDR1 is SGHRS, CDR2 YFSETQ. CDR3 nucleotide sequence: TGCGCCAGCAGCTTAGGAGACACTGAAGCTTTCTTT. It codes for CASSLGDTEAFF.

As to this clone: Other DNA sequences in this specimen translate into the identical CDR3. The chain has TRBV9 and TRBJ2-1; no clear D gene. Trimming removed 4 bases from V and 6 bases from J, with 8 bases in between. The length of the CDR3 is 12 residues. Per germline, CDR1 SGDLS and CDR2 YYNGEE. In nucleotides, the CDR3 is TGTGCCAGCAGCCCGGCAGGCAATGAGCAGTTCTTC. It codes for CASSPAGNEQFF.

The chain has TRBV30 and TRBJ1-2, with 7 bases that match TRBD1. V was clipped by 3 bases and J by 5 bases; unmatched bases: 6. This CDR3 region has 13 residues. Germline V gene data show CDR1 as GTSNPN and CDR2 as SVGIG (reference sequence). The CDR3 DNA is TGTGCCTGGAGGTTAAGGGGGCGTTATGGCTACACCTTC. It codes for CAWRLRGRYGYTF.

V gene TRBV9 combines with J gene TRBJ2-7; 11 bases agree with TRBD2. Trimming cost V 4 bases and J 6 bases; bases outside gene matches: 6. The germline V gene encodes CDR1 SGDLS and CDR2 YYNGEE. This CDR3 is built from 14 residues. The CDR3 sequence is CASSSLAGAFEQYF. In DNA, the CDR3 is TGTGCCAGCAGCTCACTAGCGGGGGCTTTCGAGCAGTACTTC.

V is TRBV13 and J is TRBJ2-3; D remains ambiguous. This CDR3 comprises 16 residues. From germline, CDR1 is PRHDT and CDR2 FYEKMQ (reference sequence). V lost 4 bases to trimming and J lost 0 bases, with 14 bases between them. This CDR3 is CASSSLYKTSTDTQYF. The CDR3 region has the DNA TGTGCCAGCAGCTCTTTGTACAAAACAAGCACAGATACGCAGTATTTT.

V and J are TRBV6-4 and TRBJ2-1, with D possibly matching TRBD2 (6 bases). V was pared by 3 bases and J by 4 bases, with 13 bases between. Germline CDR1 and CDR2: MRHNA and SNTAGT. The CDR3 sequence is 15 residues long. The CDR3 spells CASSESGGMYNEQFF. CDR3 nucleotides: TGTGCCAGCAGTGAATCCGGCGGGATGTACAATGAGCAGTTCTTC.

The rearrangement joins TRBV5-4 to TRBJ1-5; D call uncertain. The CDR3 spans 18 residues. Germline V CDR1 and CDR2: SGHNT, YYREEE (reference sequence). Trimming removed 4 bases at V and 0 bases at J, with 20 bases between. The CDR3 DNA sequence: TGTGCCAGCAGCCCCTACCTACGCCCTCCCCCTAGCAATCAGCCCCAGCATTTT. Translated, it gives CASSPYLRPPPSNQPQHF.

The rearrangement links TRBV30 to TRBJ1-1; 9 positions match TRBD1. V shed 6 bases and J 9 bases; nucleotides not matched to a gene: 11. Germline lookup yields CDR1 GTSNPN and CDR2 SVGIG (reference sequence). The length of the CDR3 is 13 residues. The CDR3, as DNA: TGTGCCTGCCGGACAGGGGCCAACTCAAAAGCTTTCTTT. Protein sequence: CACRTGANSKAFF.